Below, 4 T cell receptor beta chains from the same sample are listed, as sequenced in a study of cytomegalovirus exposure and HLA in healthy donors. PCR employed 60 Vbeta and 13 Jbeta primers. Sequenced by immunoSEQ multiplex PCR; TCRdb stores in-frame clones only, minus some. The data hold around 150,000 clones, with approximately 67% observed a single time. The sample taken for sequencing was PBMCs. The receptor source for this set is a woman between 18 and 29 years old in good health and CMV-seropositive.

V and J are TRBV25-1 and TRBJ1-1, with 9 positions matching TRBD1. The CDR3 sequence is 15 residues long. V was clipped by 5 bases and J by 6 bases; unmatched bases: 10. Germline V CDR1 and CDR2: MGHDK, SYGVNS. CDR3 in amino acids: CASSPLDRGIAEAFF. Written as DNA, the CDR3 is TGTGCCAGCAGTCCATTGGACAGGGGTATCGCTGAAGCTTTCTTT.

The CDR3 loop is CASSLGGTGSYEQYF. CDR3 DNA sequence: TGCGCCAGCAGCTTGGGGGGGACAGGGTCCTACGAGCAGTACTTC. V gene TRBV5-1 combines with J gene TRBJ2-7; the match to TRBD1 covers 9 bases. Germline CDR1 reads SGHRS; CDR2 reads YFSETQ. V gave up 0 bases and J gave up 1 base; unmatched junction bases: 2. This CDR3 contains 15 residues. Full variable domain (rest looked up from reference TRBV5-1 and TRBJ2-7): KAGVTQTPRYLIKTRGQQVTLSCSPISGHRSVSWYQQTPGQGLQFLFEYFSETQRNKGNFPGRFSGRQFSNSRSEMNVSTLELGDSALYLCASSLGGTGSYEQYFGPGTRLTVT.

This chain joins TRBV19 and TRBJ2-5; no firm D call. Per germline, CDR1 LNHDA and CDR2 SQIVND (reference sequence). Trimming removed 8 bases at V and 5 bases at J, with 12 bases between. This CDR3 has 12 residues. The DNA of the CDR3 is TGTGCCAGTGGAAGACTCGAGGAGACCCAGTACTTC. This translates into CASGRLEETQYF.

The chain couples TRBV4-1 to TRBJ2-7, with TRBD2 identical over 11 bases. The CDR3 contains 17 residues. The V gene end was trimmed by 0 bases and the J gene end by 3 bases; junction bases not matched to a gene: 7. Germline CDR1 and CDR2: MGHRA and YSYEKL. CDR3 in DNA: TGCGCCAGCAGCCAAGAGTTGCTAGCGGGAGGTCGCTACGAGCAGTACTTC. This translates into CASSQELLAGGRYEQYF.